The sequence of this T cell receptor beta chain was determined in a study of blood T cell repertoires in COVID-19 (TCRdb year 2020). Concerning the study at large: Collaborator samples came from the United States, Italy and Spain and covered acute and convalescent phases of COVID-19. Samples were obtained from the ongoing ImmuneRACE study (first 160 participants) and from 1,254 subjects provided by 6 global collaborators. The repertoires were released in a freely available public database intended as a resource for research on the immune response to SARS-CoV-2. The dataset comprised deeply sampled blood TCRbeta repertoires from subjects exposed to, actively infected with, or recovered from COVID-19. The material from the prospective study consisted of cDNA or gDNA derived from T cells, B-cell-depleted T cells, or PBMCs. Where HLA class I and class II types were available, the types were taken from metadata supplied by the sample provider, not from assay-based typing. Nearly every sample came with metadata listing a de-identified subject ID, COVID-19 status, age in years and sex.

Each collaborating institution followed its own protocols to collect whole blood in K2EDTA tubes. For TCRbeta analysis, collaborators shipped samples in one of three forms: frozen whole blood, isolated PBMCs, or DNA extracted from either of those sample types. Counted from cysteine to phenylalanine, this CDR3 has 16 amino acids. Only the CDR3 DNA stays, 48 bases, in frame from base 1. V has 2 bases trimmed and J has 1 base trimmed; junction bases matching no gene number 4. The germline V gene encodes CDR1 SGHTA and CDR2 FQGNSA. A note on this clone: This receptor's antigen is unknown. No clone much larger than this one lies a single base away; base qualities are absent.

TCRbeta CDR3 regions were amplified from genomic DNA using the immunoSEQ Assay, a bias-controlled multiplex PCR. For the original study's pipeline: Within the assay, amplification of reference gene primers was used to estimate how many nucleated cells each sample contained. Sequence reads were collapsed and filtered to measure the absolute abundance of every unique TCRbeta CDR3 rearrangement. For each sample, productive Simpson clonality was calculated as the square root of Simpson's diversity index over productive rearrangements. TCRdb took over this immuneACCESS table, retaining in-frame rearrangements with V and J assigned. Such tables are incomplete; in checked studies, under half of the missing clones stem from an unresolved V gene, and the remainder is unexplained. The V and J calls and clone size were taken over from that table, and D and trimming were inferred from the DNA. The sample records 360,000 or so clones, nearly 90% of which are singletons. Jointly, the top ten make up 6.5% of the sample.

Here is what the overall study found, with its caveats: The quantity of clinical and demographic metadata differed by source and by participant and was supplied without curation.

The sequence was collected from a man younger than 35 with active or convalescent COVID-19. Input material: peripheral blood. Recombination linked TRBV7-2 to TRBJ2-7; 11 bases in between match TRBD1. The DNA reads TGTGCCAGCAGCTTAACCGGGACAGGGGGATCCTACGAGCAGTACTTC. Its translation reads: CASSLTGTGGSYEQYF.